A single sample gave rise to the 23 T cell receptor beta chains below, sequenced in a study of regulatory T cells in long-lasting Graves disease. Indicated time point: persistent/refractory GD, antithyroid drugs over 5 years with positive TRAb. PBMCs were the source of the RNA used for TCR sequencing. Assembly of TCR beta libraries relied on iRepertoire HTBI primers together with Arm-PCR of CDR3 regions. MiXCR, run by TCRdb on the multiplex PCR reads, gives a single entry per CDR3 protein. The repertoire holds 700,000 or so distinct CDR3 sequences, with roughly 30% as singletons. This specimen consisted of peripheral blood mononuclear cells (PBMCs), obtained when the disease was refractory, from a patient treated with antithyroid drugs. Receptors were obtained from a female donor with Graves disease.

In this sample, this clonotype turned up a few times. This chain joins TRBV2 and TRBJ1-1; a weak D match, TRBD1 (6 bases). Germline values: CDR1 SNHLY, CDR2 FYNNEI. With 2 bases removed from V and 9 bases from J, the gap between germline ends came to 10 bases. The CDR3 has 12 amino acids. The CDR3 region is CASSEIGGKAFF. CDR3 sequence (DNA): TGTGCCAGCAGTGAAATAGGGGGGAAAGCTTTCTTT.

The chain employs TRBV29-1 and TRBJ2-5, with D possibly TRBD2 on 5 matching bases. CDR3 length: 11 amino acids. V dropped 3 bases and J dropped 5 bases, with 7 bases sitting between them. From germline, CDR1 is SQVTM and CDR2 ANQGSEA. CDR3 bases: TGCAGCGTTGATGGCGGGGAGACCCAGTACTTC. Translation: CSVDGGETQYF. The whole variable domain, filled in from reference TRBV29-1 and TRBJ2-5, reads SAVISQKPSRDICQRGTSLTIQCQVDSQVTMMFWYRQQPGQSLTLIATANQGSEATYESGFVIDKFPISRPNLTFSTLTVSNMSPEDSSIYLCSVDGGETQYFGPGTRLLVL.

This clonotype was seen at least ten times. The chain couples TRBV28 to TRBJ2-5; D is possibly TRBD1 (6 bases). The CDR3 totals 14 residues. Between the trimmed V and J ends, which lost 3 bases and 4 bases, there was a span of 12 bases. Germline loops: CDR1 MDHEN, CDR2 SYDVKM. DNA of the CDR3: TGTGCCAGCAGTTTCCTGGGGGCGGGAGAGACCCAGTACTTC. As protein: CASSFLGAGETQYF. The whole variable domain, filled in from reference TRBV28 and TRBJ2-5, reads DVKVTQSSRYLVKRTGEKVFLECVQDMDHENMFWYRQDPGLGLRLIYFSYDVKMKEKGDIPEGYSVSREKKERFSLILESASTNQTSMYLCASSFLGAGETQYFGPGTRLLVL.

The CDR3 DNA sequence: TGTGCCAGCAGTACTGGGACTAGGACCCAAGAGACCCAGTACTTC. Amino acid sequence: CASSTGTRTQETQYF. The chain has TRBV12-3 or TRBV12-4 and TRBJ2-5; 8 bases line up with TRBD2. The CDR3 consists of 15 residues. V shed 5 bases, J shed 1 base, and the junction held 6 bases outside the gene matches.

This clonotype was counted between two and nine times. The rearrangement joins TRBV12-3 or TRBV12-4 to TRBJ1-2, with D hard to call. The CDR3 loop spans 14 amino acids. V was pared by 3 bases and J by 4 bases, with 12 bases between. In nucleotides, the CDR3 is TGTGCCAGCAGTTTCTCCGGTCCCGGCTATGGCTACACCTTC. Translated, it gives CASSFSGPGYGYTF.

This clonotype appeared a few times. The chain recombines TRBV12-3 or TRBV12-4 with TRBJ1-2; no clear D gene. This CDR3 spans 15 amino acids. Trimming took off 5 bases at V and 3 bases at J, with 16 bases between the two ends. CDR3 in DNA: TGTGCCAGCAGTATTGCCTGGCAGGTAGACTATGGCTACACCTTC. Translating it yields CASSIAWQVDYGYTF.

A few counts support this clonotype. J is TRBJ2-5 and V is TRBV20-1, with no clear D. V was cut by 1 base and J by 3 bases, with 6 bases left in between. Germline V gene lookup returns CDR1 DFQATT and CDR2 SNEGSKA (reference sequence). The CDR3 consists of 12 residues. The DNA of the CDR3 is TGCAGTGCTAGAGGGAGTAAAGAGACCCAGTACTTC. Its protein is CSARGSKETQYF.

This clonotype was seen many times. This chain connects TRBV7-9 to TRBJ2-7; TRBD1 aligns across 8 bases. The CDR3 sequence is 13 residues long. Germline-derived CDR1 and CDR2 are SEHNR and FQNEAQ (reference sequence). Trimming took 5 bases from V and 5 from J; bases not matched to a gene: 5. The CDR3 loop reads CASSPPDRDEQYF. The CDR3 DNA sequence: TGTGCCAGCAGCCCGCCGGACAGGGACGAGCAGTACTTC.

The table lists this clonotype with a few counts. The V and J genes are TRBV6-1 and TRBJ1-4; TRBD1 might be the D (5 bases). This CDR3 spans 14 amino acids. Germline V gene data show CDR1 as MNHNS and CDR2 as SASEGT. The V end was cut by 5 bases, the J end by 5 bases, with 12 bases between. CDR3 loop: CASSHRLENEKLFF. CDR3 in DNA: TGTGCCAGCAGTCACAGGCTGGAAAATGAAAAACTGTTTTTT.

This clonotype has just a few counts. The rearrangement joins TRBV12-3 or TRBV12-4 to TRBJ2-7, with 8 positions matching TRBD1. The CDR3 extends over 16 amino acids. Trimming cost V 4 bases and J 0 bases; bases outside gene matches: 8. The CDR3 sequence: CASSSAPDRDSYEQYF. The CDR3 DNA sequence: TGTGCCAGCAGTTCGGCCCCGGACAGGGACTCCTACGAGCAGTACTTC.

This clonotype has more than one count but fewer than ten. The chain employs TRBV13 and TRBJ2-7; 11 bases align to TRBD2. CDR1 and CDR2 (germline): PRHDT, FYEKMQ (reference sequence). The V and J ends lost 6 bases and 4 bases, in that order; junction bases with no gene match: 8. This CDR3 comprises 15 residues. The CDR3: CASSQGLAELYEQYF. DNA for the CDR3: TGTGCCAGCAGTCAGGGACTAGCGGAACTTTACGAGCAGTACTTC.

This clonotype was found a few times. The CDR3 nucleotides read TGTGCCAGCAGTGAGGGTGGGATTCCTTCCTACGAGCAGTACTTC. Protein: CASSEGGIPSYEQYF. The genes are TRBV2 and TRBJ2-7; D is ambiguous. V was trimmed by 3 bases and J by 1 base, leaving 13 bases between them. Germline V gene lookup returns CDR1 SNHLY and CDR2 FYNNEI. The CDR3 sequence is 15 residues long.

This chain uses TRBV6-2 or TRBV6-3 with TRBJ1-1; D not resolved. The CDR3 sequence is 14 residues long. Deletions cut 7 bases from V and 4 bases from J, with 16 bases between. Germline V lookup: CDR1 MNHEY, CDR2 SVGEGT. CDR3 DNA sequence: TGTGCCAGCACATACCGCGGGGTGGGCACTGAAGCTTTCTTT. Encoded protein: CASTYRGVGTEAFF.

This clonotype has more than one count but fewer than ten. DNA of the CDR3: TGCGCCAGCAGAATTTTCGGGAAGATGAACACTGAAGCTTTCTTT. It is translated as CASRIFGKMNTEAFF. V gene TRBV5-1 combines with J gene TRBJ1-1; D gene uncertain. From germline, CDR1 is SGHRS and CDR2 YFSETQ. The length of the CDR3 is 15 residues. V was trimmed by 5 bases and J by 0 bases, leaving 14 bases between them.

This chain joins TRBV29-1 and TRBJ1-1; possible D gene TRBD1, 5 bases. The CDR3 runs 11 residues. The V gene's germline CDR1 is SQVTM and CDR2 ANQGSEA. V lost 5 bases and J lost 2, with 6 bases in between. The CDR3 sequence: CSVRGNTEAFF. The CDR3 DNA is TGCAGCGTTCGGGGCAACACTGAAGCTTTCTTT. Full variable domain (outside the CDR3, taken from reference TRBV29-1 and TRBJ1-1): SAVISQKPSRDICQRGTSLTIQCQVDSQVTMMFWYRQQPGQSLTLIATANQGSEATYESGFVIDKFPISRPNLTFSTLTVSNMSPEDSSIYLCSVRGNTEAFFGQGTRLTVV.

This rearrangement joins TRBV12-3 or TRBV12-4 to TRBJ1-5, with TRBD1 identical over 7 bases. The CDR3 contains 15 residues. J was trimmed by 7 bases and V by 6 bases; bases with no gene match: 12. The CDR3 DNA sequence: TGTGCCAGCAGGCTGGGGGCGGGAGGGGGCCAGCCCCAGCATTTT. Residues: CASRLGAGGGQPQHF.

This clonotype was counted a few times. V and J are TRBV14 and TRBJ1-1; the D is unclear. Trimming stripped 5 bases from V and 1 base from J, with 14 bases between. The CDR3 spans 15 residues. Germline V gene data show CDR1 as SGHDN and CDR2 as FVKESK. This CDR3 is CASSELLAGNTEAFF. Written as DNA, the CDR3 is TGTGCCAGCAGCGAACTCTTGGCCGGGAACACTGAAGCTTTCTTT.

In DNA form, the CDR3 reads TGTGCCAGCAGTACTCAAACTACCTTGAACACCGGGGAGCTGTTTTTT. Its translation is CASSTQTTLNTGELFF. This rearrangement joins TRBV28 to TRBJ2-2; the D is unclear. CDR1 MDHEN and CDR2 SYDVKM come from the germline V gene. V was cut by 5 bases and J by 1 base, with 14 bases left in between. CDR3 size: 16 residues.

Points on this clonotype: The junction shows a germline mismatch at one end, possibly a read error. This CDR3 reads CASSLAPADYSYTF. DNA of the CDR3: TGCGCCAGCAGCTTGGCCCCGGCCGACTATAGCTACACCTTC. This chain links TRBV5-1 with TRBJ1-2, with D unclear. The CDR3 loop spans 14 amino acids. From germline, CDR1 is SGHRS and CDR2 YFSETQ.

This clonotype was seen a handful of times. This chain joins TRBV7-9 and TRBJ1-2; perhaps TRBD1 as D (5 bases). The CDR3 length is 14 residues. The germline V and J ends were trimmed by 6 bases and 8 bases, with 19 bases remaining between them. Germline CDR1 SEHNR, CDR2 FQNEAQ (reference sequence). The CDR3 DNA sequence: TGTGCCAGCAGTCTGGGACCGCCCTCGGCGGGCTACACCTTC. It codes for CASSLGPPSAGYTF.

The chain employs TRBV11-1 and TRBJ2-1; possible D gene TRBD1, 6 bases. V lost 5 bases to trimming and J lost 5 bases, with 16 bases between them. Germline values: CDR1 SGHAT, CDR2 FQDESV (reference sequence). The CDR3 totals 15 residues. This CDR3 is CASSRFGTNHNEQFF. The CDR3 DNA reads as TGTGCCAGCAGCCGTTTCGGGACAAACCACAATGAGCAGTTCTTC.

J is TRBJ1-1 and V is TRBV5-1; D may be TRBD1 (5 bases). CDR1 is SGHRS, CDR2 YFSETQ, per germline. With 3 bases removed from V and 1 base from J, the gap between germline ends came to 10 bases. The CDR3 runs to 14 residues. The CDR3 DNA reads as TGCGCCAGCAGCTGGGGACTATCGAACACTGAAGCTTTCTTT. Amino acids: CASSWGLSNTEAFF.

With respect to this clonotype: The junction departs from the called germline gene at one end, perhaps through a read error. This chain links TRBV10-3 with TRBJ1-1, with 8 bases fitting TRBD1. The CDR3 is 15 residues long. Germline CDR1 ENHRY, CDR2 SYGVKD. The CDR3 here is CASSRRDRGNTEAFF. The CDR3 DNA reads TGTGCCAGCAGTCGACGAGACAGGGGGAACACTGAAGCTTTCTTT.